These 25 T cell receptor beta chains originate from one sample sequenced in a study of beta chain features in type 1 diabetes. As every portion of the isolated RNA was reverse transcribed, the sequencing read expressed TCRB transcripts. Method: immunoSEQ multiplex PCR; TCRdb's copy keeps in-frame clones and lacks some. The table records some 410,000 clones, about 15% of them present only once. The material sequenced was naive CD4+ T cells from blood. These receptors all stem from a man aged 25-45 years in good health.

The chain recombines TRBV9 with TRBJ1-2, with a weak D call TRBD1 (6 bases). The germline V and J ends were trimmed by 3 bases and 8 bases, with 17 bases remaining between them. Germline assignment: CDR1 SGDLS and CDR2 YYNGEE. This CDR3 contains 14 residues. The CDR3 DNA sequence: TGTGCCAGCAGCGCTTCGTGGGGGCTAGAGGGCTACACCTTC. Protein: CASSASWGLEGYTF.

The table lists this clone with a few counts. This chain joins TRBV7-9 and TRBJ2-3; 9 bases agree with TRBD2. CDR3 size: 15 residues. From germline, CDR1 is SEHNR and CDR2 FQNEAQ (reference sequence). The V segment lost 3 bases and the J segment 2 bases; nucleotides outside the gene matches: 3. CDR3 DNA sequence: TGTGCCAGCAGCTTCGGACTAGCGCCCACAGATACGCAGTATTTT. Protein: CASSFGLAPTDTQYF.

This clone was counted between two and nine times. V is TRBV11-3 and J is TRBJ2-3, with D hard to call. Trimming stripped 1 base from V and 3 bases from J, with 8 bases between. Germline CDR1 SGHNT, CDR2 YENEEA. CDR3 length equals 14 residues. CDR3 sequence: CASSLGSATDTQYF. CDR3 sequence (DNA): TGTGCCAGCAGCTTAGGATCGGCTACAGATACGCAGTATTTT.

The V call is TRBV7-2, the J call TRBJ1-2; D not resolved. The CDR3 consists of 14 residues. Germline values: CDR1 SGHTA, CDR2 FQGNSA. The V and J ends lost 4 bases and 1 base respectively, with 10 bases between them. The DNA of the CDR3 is TGTGCCAGCAGCTCCTTAGGGATTAACTATGGCTACACCTTC. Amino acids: CASSSLGINYGYTF.

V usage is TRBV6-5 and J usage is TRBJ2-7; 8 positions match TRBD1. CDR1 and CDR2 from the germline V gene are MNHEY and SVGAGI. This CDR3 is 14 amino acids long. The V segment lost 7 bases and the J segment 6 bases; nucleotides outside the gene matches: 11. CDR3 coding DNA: TGTGCCAGCAAGCCAGGGACAGGCTTAGTCGAGCAGTACTTC. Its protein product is CASKPGTGLVEQYF.

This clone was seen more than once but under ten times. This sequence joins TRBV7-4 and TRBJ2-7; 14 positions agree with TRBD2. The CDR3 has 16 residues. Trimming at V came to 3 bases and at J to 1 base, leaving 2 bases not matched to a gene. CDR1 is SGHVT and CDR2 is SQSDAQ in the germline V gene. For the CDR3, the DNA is TGTGCCAGCAGCTTGGGACTAGCGGGGGCGTCCTACGAGCAGTACTTC. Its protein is CASSLGLAGASYEQYF.

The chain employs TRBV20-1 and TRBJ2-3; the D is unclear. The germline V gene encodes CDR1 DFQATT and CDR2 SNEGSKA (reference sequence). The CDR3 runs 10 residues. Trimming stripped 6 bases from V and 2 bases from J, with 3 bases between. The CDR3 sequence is CSANTDTQYF. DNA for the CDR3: TGCAGTGCCAACACAGATACGCAGTATTTT.

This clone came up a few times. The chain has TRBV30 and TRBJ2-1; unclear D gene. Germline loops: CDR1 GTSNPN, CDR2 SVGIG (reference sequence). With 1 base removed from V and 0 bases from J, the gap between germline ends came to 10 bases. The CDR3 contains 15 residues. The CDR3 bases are TGTGCCTGGAGTGGAGGCTTTAACTCCTACAATGAGCAGTTCTTC. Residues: CAWSGGFNSYNEQFF.

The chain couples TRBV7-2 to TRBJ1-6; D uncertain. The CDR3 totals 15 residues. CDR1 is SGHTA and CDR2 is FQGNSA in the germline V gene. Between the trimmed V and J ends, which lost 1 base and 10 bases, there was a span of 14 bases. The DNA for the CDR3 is TGTGCCAGCAGCTTAGTCGGGCTGAGTCGGTCACCCCTCCACTTT. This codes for CASSLVGLSRSPLHF. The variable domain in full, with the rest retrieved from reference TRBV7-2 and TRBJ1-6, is GAGVSQSPSNKVTEKGKDVELRCDPISGHTALYWYRQSLGQGLEFLIYFQGNSAPDKSGLPSDRFSAERTGGSVSTLTIQRTQQEDSAVYLCASSLVGLSRSPLHFGNGTRLTVT.

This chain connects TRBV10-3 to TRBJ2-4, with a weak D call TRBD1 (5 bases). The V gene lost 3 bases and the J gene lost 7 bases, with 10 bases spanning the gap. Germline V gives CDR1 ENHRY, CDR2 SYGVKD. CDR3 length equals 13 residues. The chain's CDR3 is CAISEGVWNIQYF. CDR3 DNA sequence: TGTGCCATCAGTGAAGGGGTTTGGAACATTCAGTACTTC.

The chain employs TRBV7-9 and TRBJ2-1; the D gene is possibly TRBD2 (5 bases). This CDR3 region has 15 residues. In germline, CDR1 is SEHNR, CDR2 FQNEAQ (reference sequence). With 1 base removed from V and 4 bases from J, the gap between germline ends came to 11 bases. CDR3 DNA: TGTGCCAGCAGCTTAGAGGGCGGGCGATACAATGAGCAGTTCTTC. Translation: CASSLEGGRYNEQFF.

CDR3 region: CASSDPEQGYEQYF. The CDR3 DNA follows: TGTGCCAGCAGTGACCCAGAACAGGGGTACGAGCAGTACTTC. The chain employs TRBV7-6 and TRBJ2-7; 7 nucleotides align to TRBD1. Germline V lookup: CDR1 SGHVS, CDR2 FNYEAQ. Trimming took 6 bases from V and 4 from J; bases not matched to a gene: 9. The CDR3 covers 14 residues.

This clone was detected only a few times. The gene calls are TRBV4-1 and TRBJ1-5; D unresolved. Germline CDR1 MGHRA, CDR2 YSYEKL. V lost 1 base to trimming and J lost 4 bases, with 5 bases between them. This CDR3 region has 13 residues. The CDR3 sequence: CASSQAGNQPQHF. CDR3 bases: TGCGCCAGCAGCCAAGCGGGGAATCAGCCCCAGCATTTT.

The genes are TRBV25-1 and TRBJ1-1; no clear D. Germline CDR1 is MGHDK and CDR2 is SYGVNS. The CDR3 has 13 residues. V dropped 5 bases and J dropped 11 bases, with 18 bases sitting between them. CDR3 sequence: CASSLTGPSGAFF. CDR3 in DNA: TGTGCCAGCAGTCTTACCGGGCCCAGCGGGGCTTTCTTT.

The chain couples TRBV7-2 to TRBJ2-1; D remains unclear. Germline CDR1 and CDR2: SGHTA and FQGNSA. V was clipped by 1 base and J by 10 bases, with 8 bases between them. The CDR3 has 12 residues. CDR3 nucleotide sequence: TGTGCCAGCAGCTTAGTGGTCAGGGAGCAGTTCTTC. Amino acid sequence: CASSLVVREQFF. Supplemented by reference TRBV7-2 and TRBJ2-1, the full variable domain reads GAGVSQSPSNKVTEKGKDVELRCDPISGHTALYWYRQSLGQGLEFLIYFQGNSAPDKSGLPSDRFSAERTGGSVSTLTIQRTQQEDSAVYLCASSLVVREQFFGPGTRLTVL.

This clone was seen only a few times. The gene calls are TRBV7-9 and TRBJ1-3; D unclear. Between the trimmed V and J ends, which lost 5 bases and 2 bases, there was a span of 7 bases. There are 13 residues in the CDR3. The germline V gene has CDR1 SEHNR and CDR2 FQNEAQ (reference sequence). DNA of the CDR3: TGTGCCAGCAGCGCAATGGCTGGAAACACCATATATTTT. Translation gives CASSAMAGNTIYF. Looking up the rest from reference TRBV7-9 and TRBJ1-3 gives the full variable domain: DTGVSQNPRHKITKRGQNVTFRCDPISEHNRLYWYRQTLGQGPEFLTYFQNEAQLEKSRLLSDRFSAERPKGSFSTLEIQRTEQGDSAMYLCASSAMAGNTIYFGEGSWLTVV.

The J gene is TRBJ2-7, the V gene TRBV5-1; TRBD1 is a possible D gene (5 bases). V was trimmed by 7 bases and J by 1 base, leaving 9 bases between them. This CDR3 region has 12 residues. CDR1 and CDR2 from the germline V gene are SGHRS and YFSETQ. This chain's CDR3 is CASSTGSYEQYF. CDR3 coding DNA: TGCGCCAGCTCAACAGGTTCCTACGAGCAGTACTTC. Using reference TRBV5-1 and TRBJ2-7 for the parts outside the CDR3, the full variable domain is KAGVTQTPRYLIKTRGQQVTLSCSPISGHRSVSWYQQTPGQGLQFLFEYFSETQRNKGNFPGRFSGRQFSNSRSEMNVSTLELGDSALYLCASSTGSYEQYFGPGTRLTVT.

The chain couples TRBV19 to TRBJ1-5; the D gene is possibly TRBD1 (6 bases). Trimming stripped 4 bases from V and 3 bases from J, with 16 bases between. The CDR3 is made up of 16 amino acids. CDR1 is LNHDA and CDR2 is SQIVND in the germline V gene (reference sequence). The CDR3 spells CASSSSGGVDNQPQHF. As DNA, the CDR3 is TGTGCCAGTAGTAGTTCGGGGGGCGTCGACAATCAGCCCCAGCATTTT.

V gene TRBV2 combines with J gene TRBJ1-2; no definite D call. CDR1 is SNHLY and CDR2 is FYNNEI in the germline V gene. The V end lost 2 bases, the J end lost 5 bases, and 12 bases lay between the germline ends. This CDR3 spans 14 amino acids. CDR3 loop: CASSEWWQAYGYTF. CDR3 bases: TGTGCCAGCAGTGAATGGTGGCAGGCATATGGCTACACCTTC.

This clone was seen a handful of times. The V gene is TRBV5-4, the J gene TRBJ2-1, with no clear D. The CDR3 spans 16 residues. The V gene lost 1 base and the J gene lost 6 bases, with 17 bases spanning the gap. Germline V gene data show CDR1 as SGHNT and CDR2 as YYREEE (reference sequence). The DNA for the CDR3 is TGTGCCAGCAGCTTGCCCGGACGCTTCTCCCCCAATGAGCAGTTCTTC. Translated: CASSLPGRFSPNEQFF.

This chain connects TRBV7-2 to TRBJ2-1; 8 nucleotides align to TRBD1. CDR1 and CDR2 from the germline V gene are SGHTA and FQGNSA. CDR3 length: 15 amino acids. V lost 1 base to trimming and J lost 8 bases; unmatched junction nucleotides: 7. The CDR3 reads CASSLVGQGYYEQFF. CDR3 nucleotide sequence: TGTGCCAGCAGCTTAGTTGGACAGGGATACTATGAGCAGTTCTTC.

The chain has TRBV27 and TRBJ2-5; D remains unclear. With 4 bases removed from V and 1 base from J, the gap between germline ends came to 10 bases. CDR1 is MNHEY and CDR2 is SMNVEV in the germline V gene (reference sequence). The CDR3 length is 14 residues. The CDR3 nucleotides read TGTGCCAGCAGTTATGGCGGCGCCCAAGAGACCCAGTACTTC. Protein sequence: CASSYGGAQETQYF.

The CDR3 loop reads CASSVTSGGMGETQYF. DNA of the CDR3: TGTGCCAGCAGCGTCACTAGCGGGGGTATGGGTGAGACCCAGTACTTC. This sequence joins TRBV9 and TRBJ2-5; 11 bases fit TRBD2. Germline V gives CDR1 SGDLS, CDR2 YYNGEE. The trim removed 2 bases at V and 5 bases at J, leaving 8 bases unmatched. The CDR3 length is 16 residues.

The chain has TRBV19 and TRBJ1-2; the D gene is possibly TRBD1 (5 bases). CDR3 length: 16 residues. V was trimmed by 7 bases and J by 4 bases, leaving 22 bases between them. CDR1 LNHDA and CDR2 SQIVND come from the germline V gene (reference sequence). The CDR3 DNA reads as TGTGCCAGTATGGCGGGCGGGGCCCAACAACTCTATGGCTACACCTTC. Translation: CASMAGGAQQLYGYTF.

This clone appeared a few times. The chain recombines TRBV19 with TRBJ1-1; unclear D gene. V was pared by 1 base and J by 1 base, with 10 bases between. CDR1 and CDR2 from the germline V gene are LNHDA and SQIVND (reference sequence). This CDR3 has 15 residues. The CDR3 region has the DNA TGTGCCAGTAGTATAGCGGTCCTAGCGAACACTGAAGCTTTCTTT. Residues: CASSIAVLANTEAFF.